This T cell receptor beta chain derives from a study of cytomegalovirus exposure and HLA in healthy donors. CDR1 LNHDA and CDR2 SQIVND come from the germline V gene (reference sequence). J gave up 3 bases and V 6 bases, and 8 bases lay outside the gene matches. CDR3 length: 15 residues. PCR involved 60 Vbeta and 13 Jbeta primers. Only in-frame clones appear in the TCRdb table, and some are missing; sequencing was by immunoSEQ multiplex PCR. The repertoire consists of 99,000 or so clones, with roughly 13% occurring once and the leading ten covering about 16%. Findings and limits, study-wide: Cytomegalovirus status was reportedly diagnosed by the classifier with high specificity and sensitivity.

This clone has only a few counts. The antigen remains unidentified. The chain combines TRBV19 with TRBJ2-3; TRBD2 aligns across 8 bases. This TCR was recovered from a man in his forties or fifties in good health and CMV-seropositive. The specimen sequenced was PBMCs. CDR3 sequence: CASSTGGVATDTQYF. CDR3 nucleotide sequence: TGTGCCAGTAGCACGGGGGGGGTGGCGACAGATACGCAGTATTTT.